The rows below give T cell receptor beta chains drawn from one sample of a study of long-term antiretroviral therapy in people with HIV. Produced via immunoSEQ multiplex PCR; TCRdb's table is partial and in-frame only. Counted here are some 30,000 clones, approximately 90% occurring once; the ten biggest clones make up 3.6%. Sequenced material: unsorted PBMCs, taken 1.8 years after starting antiretroviral therapy. These receptors were collected from a woman between 18 and 29 years old with HIV. Each CDR3 is given with its conserved first and last residue. Fields, in order: clone size, J gene, D gene, CDR3 length, V gene, CDR3 protein, CDR3 DNA. A D gene is named only where the DNA matches it firmly. Rows may omit the clone size; those that give it use once, few, many or a size class.

clone size: .
J gene: TRBJ1-5
D gene: .
CDR3 length: 15
V gene: TRBV19
CDR3 protein: CASSIGPGDGQPQHF
CDR3 DNA: TGTGCCAGTAGTATTGGGCCCGGGGACGGCCAGCCCCAGCATTTT

clone size: once
J gene: TRBJ2-5
D gene: .
CDR3 length: 13
V gene: TRBV27
CDR3 protein: CASRHGHQETQYF
CDR3 DNA: TGTGCCAGCAGACACGGACATCAAGAGACCCAGTACTTC

clone size: .
J gene: TRBJ1-2
D gene: TRBD1
CDR3 length: 15
V gene: TRBV19
CDR3 protein: CASSIISRGRGGYTF
CDR3 DNA: TGTGCCAGTAGTATAATCTCCAGGGGGCGCGGGGGCTACACCTTC

clone size: .
J gene: TRBJ2-1
D gene: .
CDR3 length: 14
V gene: TRBV18
CDR3 protein: CASSMDSPYNEQFF
CDR3 DNA: TGTGCCAGCTCAATGGACTCCCCCTACAATGAGCAGTTCTTC

clone size: .
J gene: TRBJ2-3
D gene: .
CDR3 length: 16
V gene: TRBV11-2
CDR3 protein: CASSLESRSYTDTQYF
CDR3 DNA: TGTGCCAGCAGCTTAGAGTCTAGGAGTTACACAGATACGCAGTATTTT

clone size: .
J gene: TRBJ2-7
D gene: TRBD1
CDR3 length: 14
V gene: TRBV7-2
CDR3 protein: CASTGTAASYEQYF
CDR3 DNA: TGTGCCAGCACAGGGACAGCCGCCTCCTACGAGCAGTACTTC

clone size: .
J gene: TRBJ2-3
D gene: TRBD1
CDR3 length: 14
V gene: TRBV5-1
CDR3 protein: CASSLRQGADTQYF
CDR3 DNA: TGCGCCAGCAGCTTAAGACAGGGCGCAGATACGCAGTATTTT

clone size: .
J gene: TRBJ1-2
D gene: .
CDR3 length: 15
V gene: TRBV4-1
CDR3 protein: CASSQVREGWDGYTF
CDR3 DNA: TGCGCCAGCAGCCAAGTCCGGGAGGGATGGGATGGCTACACCTTC

clone size: .
J gene: TRBJ1-3
D gene: .
CDR3 length: 14
V gene: TRBV6-5
CDR3 protein: CASSYSNSGNTIYF
CDR3 DNA: TGTGCCAGCAGTTACTCGAATTCTGGAAACACCATATATTTT

clone size: .
J gene: TRBJ1-4
D gene: .
CDR3 length: 14
V gene: TRBV11-2
CDR3 protein: CASSLGRTNEKLFF
CDR3 DNA: TGTGCCAGCAGCTTAGGCAGAACTAATGAAAAACTGTTTTTT

clone size: .
J gene: TRBJ1-5
D gene: TRBD1
CDR3 length: 14
V gene: TRBV27
CDR3 protein: CASSPWTGDQPQHF
CDR3 DNA: TGTGCCAGCAGTCCGTGGACAGGGGATCAGCCCCAGCATTTT

clone size: .
J gene: TRBJ2-7
D gene: TRBD2
CDR3 length: 16
V gene: TRBV7-2
CDR3 protein: CASSPMAAAGGYEQYF
CDR3 DNA: TGTGCCAGCAGCCCGATGGCGGCGGCGGGGGGCTACGAGCAGTACTTC

clone size: .
J gene: TRBJ2-7
D gene: TRBD1
CDR3 length: 15
V gene: TRBV4-3
CDR3 protein: CASSQGQGAPTEQYF
CDR3 DNA: TGCGCCAGCAGCCAGGGACAGGGGGCTCCTACCGAGCAGTACTTC

clone size: .
J gene: TRBJ1-4
D gene: .
CDR3 length: 15
V gene: TRBV7-9
CDR3 protein: CASSAAGQNNEKLFF
CDR3 DNA: TGTGCCAGCAGCGCGGCGGGGCAGAATAATGAAAAACTGTTTTTT

clone size: .
J gene: TRBJ2-6
D gene: TRBD1
CDR3 length: 19
V gene: TRBV4-3
CDR3 protein: CASSQDWDRGFSGANVLTF
CDR3 DNA: TGCGCCAGCAGCCAAGATTGGGACAGGGGCTTCTCTGGGGCCAACGTCCTGACTTTC

clone size: .
J gene: TRBJ2-3
D gene: TRBD1
CDR3 length: 16
V gene: TRBV27
CDR3 protein: CASRGFRDRLTDTQYF
CDR3 DNA: TGTGCCAGCAGAGGGTTCCGGGACAGACTCACAGATACGCAGTATTTT

clone size: .
J gene: TRBJ1-5
D gene: .
CDR3 length: 14
V gene: TRBV18
CDR3 protein: CASSQGLSNQPQHF
CDR3 DNA: TGTGCCAGCTCCCAGGGACTTAGCAATCAGCCCCAGCATTTT